The text below deals with one T cell receptor (beta chain). CDR1 SGHTA and CDR2 FQGNSA come from the germline V gene. The CDR3 spans 13 residues. Trimming pared 7 bases from V and 6 bases from J, leaving 15 bases between. The source of the sample is a study of T-cell memory formation after mild COVID-19. The 5'RACE method, run with constant-segment primers, produced TCR alpha and TCR beta cDNA libraries (carrying sample barcodes and UMIs). TCRdb ran MiXCR on the 5' RACE reads and lists one entry per CDR3 protein. The sample contains hundreds of thousands of distinct CDR3 sequences, 25% to 30% of which appear only once.

The sample was PBMCs or a T cell subset sorted from them (not recorded which). The rearrangement joins TRBV7-2 to TRBJ1-2; possibly TRBD1 for D (6 bases). This clonotype originated in an adult woman who had mild COVID-19 (a few samples of this study predate the infection). Cell type and time point are not known. CDR3 region: CASTGGGVNGYTF. CDR3 nucleotides: TGTGCCAGCACCGGAGGGGGTGTGAATGGCTACACCTTC.